Listed here is a single TCR beta chain. The antigen is undetermined. CDR3 length: 15 residues. Germline lookup yields CDR1 SGHVS and CDR2 FQNEAQ. Trimming removed 7 bases from V and 2 bases from J; junction bases left unmatched: 7. This record comes from a study of T-cell memory formation after mild COVID-19. Via MiXCR, TCRdb re-called the 5' RACE reads, giving one row per CDR3 protein. This repertoire shows about 250,000 distinct CDR3 sequences, roughly 15% found once; its top ten account for less than 2.5%. The study's findings and limits: Later expanders leaned CD4+, whereas clones that contracted between day 15 and 85 were balanced CD4/CD8. Clones from the second wave (peaking day 37) had unconfirmed SARS-CoV-2 specificity. Within pre-infection memory, some responding clones were found, suggesting cross-reactive memory joined. Largely, contracting CD4+ clones fell within CM and EM, and contracting CD8+ clones within EMRA.

The origin of this receptor is an adult woman who had mild COVID-19 (a few samples of this study predate the infection). Cell type and time point are not known. The V gene is TRBV7-8, the J gene TRBJ2-1; 8 bases map to TRBD2. Sequenced input: PBMCs or a T cell subset sorted from them (not recorded which). The CDR3 DNA reads as TGTGCCAGCAACCGGCGGGAGGACGCCTACAATGAGCAGTTCTTC. Protein: CASNRREDAYNEQFF.